One and the same sample provided the 9 T cell receptor beta chains below, sequenced in a study of blood T cell repertoires in COVID-19. Measured with immunoSEQ multiplex PCR; TCRdb has only the in-frame clones, and not every one. The sample lists about 83,000 clones; about 86% were seen once. Input material: peripheral blood. The receptors shown here come from a woman over 75 in a cohort sampled during active or convalescent COVID-19.

This clone was seen once. CDR3 nucleotides: TGTGCCAGCACCCCACAGGGGGGCACCGGGGAGCTGTTTTTT. Amino acid sequence: CASTPQGGTGELFF. The chain links TRBV6-6 to TRBJ2-2; 8 positions agree with TRBD1. The CDR3 is made up of 14 amino acids. Germline V gene data show CDR1 as MNHNY and CDR2 as SVGAGI (reference sequence). Germline trimming cut 7 bases from V and 4 bases from J; bases unmatched to any gene: 5.

The V gene is TRBV19, the J gene TRBJ2-7, with 8 positions matching TRBD2. J lost 0 bases, V lost 2 bases, and 3 bases had no gene match. Germline assignment: CDR1 LNHDA and CDR2 SQIVND (reference sequence). This CDR3 region has 15 residues. CDR3 sequence: CASSILSGSSYEQYF. The CDR3 DNA sequence: TGTGCCAGTAGTATATTGAGCGGGAGCTCCTACGAGCAGTACTTC.

This chain connects TRBV5-1 to TRBJ1-1, with D hard to call. The CDR3 length is 13 residues. The V gene lost 2 bases and the J gene lost 1 base, with 6 bases spanning the gap. CDR1 is SGHRS, CDR2 YFSETQ, per germline. The CDR3 sequence: CASSFSGNTEAFF. CDR3 coding DNA: TGCGCCAGCAGCTTCAGTGGGAACACTGAAGCTTTCTTT.

The V and J genes are TRBV5-1 and TRBJ1-2; no firm D call. This CDR3 is built from 14 residues. Germline values: CDR1 SGHRS, CDR2 YFSETQ. The ends were cut back, 3 bases at V and 6 bases at J, with 15 bases in the middle. CDR3 residues: CASSYGRGSDGYTF. CDR3 in DNA: TGCGCCAGCAGCTACGGACGGGGATCCGATGGCTACACCTTC.

V gene TRBV5-1 combines with J gene TRBJ2-7; a possible D gene is TRBD2 (5 bases). CDR1 is SGHRS and CDR2 is YFSETQ in the germline V gene. The CDR3 has 14 amino acids. V was shortened by 3 bases and J by 3 bases, with 13 bases between the two germline ends. CDR3 sequence reads: CASSWSGAYYEQYF. The CDR3 region has the DNA TGCGCCAGCAGCTGGAGCGGAGCCTACTACGAGCAGTACTTC.

This clone was counted a single time. This chain links TRBV19 with TRBJ1-5; D ambiguous. Germline V lookup: CDR1 LNHDA, CDR2 SQIVND (reference sequence). The CDR3 loop spans 14 amino acids. V was shortened by 0 bases and J by 6 bases, with 9 bases between the two germline ends. The CDR3 DNA is TGTGCCAGTAGTATAGATGGGCAGATTCAGCCCCAGCATTTT. It codes for CASSIDGQIQPQHF. The entire variable domain, with the rest obtained from reference TRBV19 and TRBJ1-5, is as follows: DGGITQSPKYLFRKEGQNVTLSCEQNLNHDAMYWYRQDPGQGLRLIYYSQIVNDFQKGDIAEGYSVSREKKESFPLTVTSAQKNPTAFYLCASSIDGQIQPQHFGDGTRLSIL.

This clone was counted once. The chain couples TRBV5-6 to TRBJ1-1; D remains unclear. Germline CDR1 SGHDT, CDR2 YYEEEE. The CDR3 is 14 residues long. V was trimmed by 2 bases and J by 7 bases, leaving 15 bases between them. The CDR3 loop reads CASSFGGPSLEAFF. CDR3 nucleotide sequence: TGTGCCAGCAGCTTCGGAGGGCCTTCTCTTGAAGCTTTCTTT.

This rearrangement joins TRBV7-9 to TRBJ1-1; 7 bases align to TRBD1. Germline trimming cut 1 base from V and 1 base from J; bases unmatched to any gene: 3. The CDR3 length is 15 residues. Germline lookup yields CDR1 SEHNR and CDR2 FQNEAQ (reference sequence). DNA of the CDR3: TGTGCCAGCAGCTTAGACAGGGACAGGAACACTGAAGCTTTCTTT. Translated: CASSLDRDRNTEAFF. Looking up the rest from reference TRBV7-9 and TRBJ1-1 gives the full variable domain: DTGVSQNPRHKITKRGQNVTFRCDPISEHNRLYWYRQTLGQGPEFLTYFQNEAQLEKSRLLSDRFSAERPKGSFSTLEIQRTEQGDSAMYLCASSLDRDRNTEAFFGQGTRLTVV.

This chain uses TRBV10-3 with TRBJ2-3, with D possibly TRBD1 on 6 matching bases. Per germline, CDR1 ENHRY and CDR2 SYGVKD. The CDR3 is 16 residues long. V lost 1 base and J lost 1, with 12 bases in between. The CDR3 DNA sequence: TGTGCCATCAGTGAGTTAGAGACAGGAGGCACAGATACGCAGTATTTT. This sequence encodes CAISELETGGTDTQYF.